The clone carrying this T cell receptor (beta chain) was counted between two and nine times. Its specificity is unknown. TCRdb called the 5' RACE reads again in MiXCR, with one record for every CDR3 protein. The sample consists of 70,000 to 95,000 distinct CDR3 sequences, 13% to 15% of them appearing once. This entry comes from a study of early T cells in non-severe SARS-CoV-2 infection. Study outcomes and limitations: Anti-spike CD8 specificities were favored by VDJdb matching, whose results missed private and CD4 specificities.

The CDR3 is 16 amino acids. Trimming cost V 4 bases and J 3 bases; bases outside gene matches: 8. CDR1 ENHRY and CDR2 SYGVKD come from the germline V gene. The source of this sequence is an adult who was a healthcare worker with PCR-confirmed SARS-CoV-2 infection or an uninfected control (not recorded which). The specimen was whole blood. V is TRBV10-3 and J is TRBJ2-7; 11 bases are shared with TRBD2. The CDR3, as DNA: TGTGCCATCAGTGGGAACAGACTAGCGGGGAACTACGAGCAGTACTTC. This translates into CAISGNRLAGNYEQYF.